This T cell receptor (beta chain) came from a study of a mutant IDH1 vaccine in newly diagnosed glioma. About the study: Averaging approximately 42 years of age, treated patients were around 60% male and around 38% female. Previous care, which was radiotherapy, temozolomide, or both, most often involved both. Week 35 was assigned to visit V12, and week 47 was assigned to visit V13.

Germline CDR1 SGHNT, CDR2 YYREEE (reference sequence). The CDR3 extends over 16 amino acids. J was trimmed by 2 bases and V by 3 bases; bases with no gene match: 9. Time point of the sample: week 35, safety follow-up. Topical imiquimod was applied with each vaccine dose, which held 300 ug of mutant IDH1 20-mer peptide. Turning to this clone: What it binds is not known.

Sequencing was performed with immunoSEQ multiplex PCR; in TCRdb, only in-frame clones are kept and a portion is missing. The sample lists tens of thousands of clones; about 85% were seen once. This TCR was recovered from a woman under 30 with glioma. The V call is TRBV5-4, the J call TRBJ2-5; 8 bases line up with TRBD2. The source material was PBMCs, sampled from a glioma patient whose treatment included an IDH1 peptide vaccine. CDR3 amino acids: CASSSGGESGQETQYF. The CDR3 DNA is TGTGCCAGCAGCTCCGGGGGGGAGAGCGGGCAAGAGACCCAGTACTTC.